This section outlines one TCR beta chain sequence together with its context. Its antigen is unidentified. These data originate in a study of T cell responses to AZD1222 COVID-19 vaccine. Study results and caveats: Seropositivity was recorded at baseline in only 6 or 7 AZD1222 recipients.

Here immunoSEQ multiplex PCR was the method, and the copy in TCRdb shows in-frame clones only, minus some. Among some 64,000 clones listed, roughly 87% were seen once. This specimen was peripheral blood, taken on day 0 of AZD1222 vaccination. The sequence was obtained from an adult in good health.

The CDR3 coding sequence is TGTGCCAGCAGCGTAGTCACAGGACTATTTTCCGGGGAGCTGTTTTTT. The encoded protein is CASSVVTGLFSGELFF. V usage is TRBV9 and J usage is TRBJ2-2; D may be TRBD2 (6 bases). CDR1 and CDR2 (germline): SGDLS, YYNGEE. V was shortened by 0 bases and J by 6 bases, with 15 bases between the two germline ends. This CDR3 is 16 amino acids long.